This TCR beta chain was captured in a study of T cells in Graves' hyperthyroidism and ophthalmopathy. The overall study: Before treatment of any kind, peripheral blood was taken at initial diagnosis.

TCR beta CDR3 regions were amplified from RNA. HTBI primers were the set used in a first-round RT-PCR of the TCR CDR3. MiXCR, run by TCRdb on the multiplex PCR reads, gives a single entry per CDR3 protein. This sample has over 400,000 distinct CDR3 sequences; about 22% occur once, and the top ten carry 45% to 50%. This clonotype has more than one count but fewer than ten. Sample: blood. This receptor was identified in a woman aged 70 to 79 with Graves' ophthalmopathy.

DNA of the CDR3: TGCAGCGCTCGGGCCTCCCTCAATGAGCAGTTCTTC. Translating gives CSARASLNEQFF. This rearrangement joins TRBV20-1 to TRBJ2-1; D gene uncertain. CDR1 and CDR2 from the germline V gene are DFQATT and SNEGSKA (reference sequence). There are 12 residues in the CDR3.